This is a list of T cell receptor beta chains from one sample in a study of cytomegalovirus exposure and HLA in healthy donors. TCRdb's table, derived via immunoSEQ multiplex PCR, lists solely in-frame clones and lacks some. Altogether fewer than 150,000 clones are present, about 83% being singletons, with the ten largest covering nearly 5%. The sequenced sample was PBMCs. Receptors originate from a man aged 18 to 30 in good health and CMV-seronegative. Each CDR3 is given without its conserved first and last residue. Rows may omit the clone size; those that give it use once, few, many or a size class.

TRBV6-1 NA ASSEVPSRGGYT
TRBV19 NA ASTMTGTYEQY
TRBV5-4 NA ASSLGGAIAF
TRBV7-2 once ASSLAAGQGRDEQY
TRBV27 NA ASSVVENTEAF
TRBV5-1 NA ASSLPASGTSGNEQF
TRBV29-1 NA SVDPYKRDASPTRSYNEQF
TRBV30 NA AGTPGYGYGYT
TRBV18 once ASSPFSGTSGSETQY
TRBV10-2 NA ASSRLEREGYEQY